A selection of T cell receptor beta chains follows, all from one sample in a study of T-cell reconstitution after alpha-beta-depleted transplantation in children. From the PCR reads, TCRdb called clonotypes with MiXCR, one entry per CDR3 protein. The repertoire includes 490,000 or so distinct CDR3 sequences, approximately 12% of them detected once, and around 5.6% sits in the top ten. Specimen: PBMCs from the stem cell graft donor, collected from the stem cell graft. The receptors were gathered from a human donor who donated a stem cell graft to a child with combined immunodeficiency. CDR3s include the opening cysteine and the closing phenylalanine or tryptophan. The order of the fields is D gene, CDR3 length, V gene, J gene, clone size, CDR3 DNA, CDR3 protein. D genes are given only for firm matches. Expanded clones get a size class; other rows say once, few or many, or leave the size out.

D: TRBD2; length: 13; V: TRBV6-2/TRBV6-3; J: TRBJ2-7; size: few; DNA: TGTGCCGGACGACTAGCGGGAGGGTACGAGCAGTACTTC; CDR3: CAGRLAGGYEQYF
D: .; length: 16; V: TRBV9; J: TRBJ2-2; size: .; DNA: TGTGCCAGCAGCGTATTCGGTACCGCGAACACCGGGGAGCTGTTTTTT; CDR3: CASSVFGTANTGELFF
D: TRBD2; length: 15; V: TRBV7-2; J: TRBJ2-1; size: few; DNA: TGTGCCAGCAGCTTAGAAAGCGGGAGTTGGTATGAGCAGTTCTTC; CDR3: CASSLESGSWYEQFF
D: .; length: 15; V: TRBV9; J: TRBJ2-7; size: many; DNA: TGTGCCAGCAGCCCCGTCGGGGAGAACGCCTACGAGCAGTACTTC; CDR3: CASSPVGENAYEQYF
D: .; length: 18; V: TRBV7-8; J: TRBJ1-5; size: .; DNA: TGTGCCAGCAGCTTAGTCCGGGGGCTCACGTATAGCAATCAGCCCCAGCATTTT; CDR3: CASSLVRGLTYSNQPQHF
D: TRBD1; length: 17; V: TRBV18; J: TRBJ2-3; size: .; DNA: TGTGCCAGCTCACCACGCGATGCGGGACAGGGCACAGATACGCAGTATTTT; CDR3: CASSPRDAGQGTDTQYF
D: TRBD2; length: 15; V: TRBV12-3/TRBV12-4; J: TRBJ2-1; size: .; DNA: TGTGCCAGCAGTTTAAGCGGGAGGCCCAACAATGAGCAGTTCTTC; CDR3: CASSLSGRPNNEQFF
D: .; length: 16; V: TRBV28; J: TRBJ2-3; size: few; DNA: TGTGCCAGCAGTTTGAGGTCGGCAGGGAGGTCAGATACGCAGTATTTT; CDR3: CASSLRSAGRSDTQYF
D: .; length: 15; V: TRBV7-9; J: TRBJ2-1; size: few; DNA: TGTGCCAGCAGCTTACCACGGGAGAACCCCAATGAGCAGTTCTTC; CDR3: CASSLPRENPNEQFF
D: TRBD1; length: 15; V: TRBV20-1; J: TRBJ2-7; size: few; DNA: TGCAGTGCTAGAGAACCGGACAGGGGGACCTACGAGCAGTACTTC; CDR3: CSAREPDRGTYEQYF
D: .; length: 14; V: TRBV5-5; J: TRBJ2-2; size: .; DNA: TGTGCCAGCACTCTACGGGCCAACACCGGGGAGCTGTTTTTT; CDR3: CASTLRANTGELFF
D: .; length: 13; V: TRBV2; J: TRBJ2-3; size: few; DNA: TGTGCCAGCGACGGGCGGGGCACAGATACGCAGTATTTT; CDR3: CASDGRGTDTQYF
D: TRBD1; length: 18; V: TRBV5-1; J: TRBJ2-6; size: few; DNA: TGCGCCAGCAGCCTGTTTGGGACAGGGGGCTTTGGGGCCAACGTCCTGACTTTC; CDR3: CASSLFGTGGFGANVLTF
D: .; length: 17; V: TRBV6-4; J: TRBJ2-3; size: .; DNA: TGTGCCAGCAGTGAGCGTGGAACGGGACTGAGCACAGATACGCAGTATTTT; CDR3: CASSERGTGLSTDTQYF
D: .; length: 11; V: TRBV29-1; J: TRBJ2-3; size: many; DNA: TGCAGCGTTGGAGCGAGAGATACGCAGTATTTT; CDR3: CSVGARDTQYF
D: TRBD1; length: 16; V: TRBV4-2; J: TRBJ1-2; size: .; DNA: TGTGCCAGCAGCCAAGCTCGGGACAGCCCCCTTGTTGGGTACACCTTC; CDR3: CASSQARDSPLVGYTF
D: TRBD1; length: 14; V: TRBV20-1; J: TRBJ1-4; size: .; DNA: TGCAGTGCTAGGGGGACAGATATTAAGGAGAAACTGTTTTTT; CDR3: CSARGTDIKEKLFF
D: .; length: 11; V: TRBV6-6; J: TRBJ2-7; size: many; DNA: TGTGCCAGCAGTTACTCGAACGAGCAGTACTTC; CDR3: CASSYSNEQYF
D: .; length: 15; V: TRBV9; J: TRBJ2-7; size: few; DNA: TGTGCCAGCAGCCCCACCCCCTGGGACAACTACGAGCAGTACTTC; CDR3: CASSPTPWDNYEQYF
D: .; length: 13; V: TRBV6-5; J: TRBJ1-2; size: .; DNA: TGTGCCAGCAGTTACTCCCGGGATGTGGGCTACACCTTC; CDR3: CASSYSRDVGYTF
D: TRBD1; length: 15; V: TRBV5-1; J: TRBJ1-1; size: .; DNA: TGCGCCAGCAGCTTGGACAGGGGAATGAACACTGAAGCTTTCTTT; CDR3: CASSLDRGMNTEAFF
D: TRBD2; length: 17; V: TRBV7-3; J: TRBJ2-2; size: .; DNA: TGTACCAGCTTCATCGGGACTAGCGGGAGTTACACCGGGGAGCTGTTTTTT; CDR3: CTSFIGTSGSYTGELFF
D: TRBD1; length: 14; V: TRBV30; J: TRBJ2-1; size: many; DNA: TGTGCCAGGACAGGGATCCAGGGGGACAATGAGCAGTTCTTC; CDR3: CARTGIQGDNEQFF
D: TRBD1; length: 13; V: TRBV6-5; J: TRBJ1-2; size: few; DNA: TGTGCCAGCAGTTACAGGGGGCTCCCCGGCTACACCTTC; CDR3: CASSYRGLPGYTF
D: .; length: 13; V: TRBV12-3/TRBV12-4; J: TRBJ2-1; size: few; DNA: TGTGCCAGCAGTTTGGGGAGCCGGAATGAGCAGTTCTTC; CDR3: CASSLGSRNEQFF
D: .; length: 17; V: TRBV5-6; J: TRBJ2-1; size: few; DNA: TGTGCCAGCAGCTTGGCCCAGGGGTGGGACCGCTACAATGAGCAGTTCTTC; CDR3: CASSLAQGWDRYNEQFF
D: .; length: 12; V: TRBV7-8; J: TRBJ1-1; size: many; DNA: TGTGCCAGCAGTCCAGGGGAGAATGAAGCTTTCTTT; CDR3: CASSPGENEAFF
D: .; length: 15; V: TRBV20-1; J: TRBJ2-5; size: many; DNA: TGCAGTGCTAGAGATCGAATAGCGGTCGTGGGGACCCAGTACTTC; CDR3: CSARDRIAVVGTQYF
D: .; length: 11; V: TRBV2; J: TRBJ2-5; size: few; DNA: TGTGCCAGCAGTTATCGTGGGACCCAGTACTTC; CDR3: CASSYRGTQYF
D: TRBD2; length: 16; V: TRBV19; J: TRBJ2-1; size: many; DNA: TGTGCCAGTAGTCTGGGACTAGCGGGAGGTTACAATGAGCAGTTCTTC; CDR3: CASSLGLAGGYNEQFF
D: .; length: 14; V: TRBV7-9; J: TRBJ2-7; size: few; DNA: TGTGCCAGCAGTCAAGGACTCTTCTCCTACGAGCAGTACTTC; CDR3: CASSQGLFSYEQYF
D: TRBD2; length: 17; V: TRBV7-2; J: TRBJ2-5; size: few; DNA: TGTGCCAGCAGCTTTACTAGCGGGAGGAGACGTCAAGAGACCCAGTACTTC; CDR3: CASSFTSGRRRQETQYF
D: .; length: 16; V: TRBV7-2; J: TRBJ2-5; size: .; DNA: TGTGCCAGCAGCTTATCTGGCGGGGCGAACCAAGAGACCCAGTACTTC; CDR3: CASSLSGGANQETQYF
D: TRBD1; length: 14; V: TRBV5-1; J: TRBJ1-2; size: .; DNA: TGCGCCAGCAGCCCGACAGGGGCGGCCTATGGCTACACCTTC; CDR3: CASSPTGAAYGYTF
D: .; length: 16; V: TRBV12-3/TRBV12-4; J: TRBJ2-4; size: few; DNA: TGTGCCAGCAGTTTCGGGGGGCCCCGGGCCAAAAACATTCAGTACTTC; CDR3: CASSFGGPRAKNIQYF
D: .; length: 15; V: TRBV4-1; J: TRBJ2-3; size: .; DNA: TGCGCCAGCAGCCGTTATGGGGGTAGCACAGATACGCAGTATTTT; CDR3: CASSRYGGSTDTQYF
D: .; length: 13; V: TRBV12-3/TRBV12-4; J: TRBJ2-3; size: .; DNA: TGTGCCAGGAGCCCGAGGGGGGTAGATACGCAGTATTTT; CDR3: CARSPRGVDTQYF
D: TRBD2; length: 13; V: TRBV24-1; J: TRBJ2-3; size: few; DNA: TGTGCCACAGAAGCGGGAGTGGGAGATACGCAGTATTTT; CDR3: CATEAGVGDTQYF
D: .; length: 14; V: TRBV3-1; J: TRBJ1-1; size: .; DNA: TGTGCCAGCAGCCAAGATTTAGGGCAGACTGAAGCTTTCTTT; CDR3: CASSQDLGQTEAFF
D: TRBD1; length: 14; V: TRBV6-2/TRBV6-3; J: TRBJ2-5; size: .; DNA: TGTGCCAGCAGGGACAGGGGTGACCAAGAGACCCAGTACTTC; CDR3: CASRDRGDQETQYF
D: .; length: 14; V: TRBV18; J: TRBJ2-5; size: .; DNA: TGTGCCAGCTCACCAAGGTCCGCCGGAGAGACCCAGTACTTC; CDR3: CASSPRSAGETQYF
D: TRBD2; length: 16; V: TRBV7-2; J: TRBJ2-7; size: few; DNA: TGTGCCAGCAGCTCACCCCCGGTAGCGGGGGCGTTCGAGCAGTACTTC; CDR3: CASSSPPVAGAFEQYF
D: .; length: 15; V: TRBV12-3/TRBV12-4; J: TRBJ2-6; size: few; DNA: TGTGCCAGCAGCTTAGACAACTCTGGGGCCAACGTCCTGACTTTC; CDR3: CASSLDNSGANVLTF
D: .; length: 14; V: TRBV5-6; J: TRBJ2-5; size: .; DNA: TGTGCCAGCAGCCAAGATTCAGTACAAGAGACCCAGTACTTC; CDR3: CASSQDSVQETQYF